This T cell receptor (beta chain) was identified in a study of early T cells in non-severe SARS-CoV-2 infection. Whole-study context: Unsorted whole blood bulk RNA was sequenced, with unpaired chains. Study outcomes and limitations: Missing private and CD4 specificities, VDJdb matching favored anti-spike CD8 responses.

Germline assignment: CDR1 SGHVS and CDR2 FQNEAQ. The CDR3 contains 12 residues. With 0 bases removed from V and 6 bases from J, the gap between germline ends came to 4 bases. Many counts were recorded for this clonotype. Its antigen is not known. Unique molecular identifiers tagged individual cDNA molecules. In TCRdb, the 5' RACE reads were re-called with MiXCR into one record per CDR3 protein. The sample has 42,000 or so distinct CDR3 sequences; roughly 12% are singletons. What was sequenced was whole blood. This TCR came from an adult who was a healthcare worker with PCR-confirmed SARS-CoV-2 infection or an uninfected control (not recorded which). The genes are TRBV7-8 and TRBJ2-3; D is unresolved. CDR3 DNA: TGTGCCAGCAGCTTAGCGCTGGATACGCAGTATTTT. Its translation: CASSLALDTQYF.